This is a list of T cell receptor beta chains from one sample in a study of OX40 agonist ivuxolimab in advanced cancers. Produced via immunoSEQ multiplex PCR; TCRdb's table is partial and in-frame only. The sample gives about 73,000 clones, roughly 90% of which show up once; 0.44% is in the top ten. The specimen comprised CD4+ or CD8+ T cells sorted from blood, sampled in a trial of the OX40 agonist ivuxolimab. These receptors were collected from an adult with an advanced solid tumor such as melanoma, head and neck, liver or kidney cancer. The CDR3 runs from the conserved cysteine through the conserved F or W. The order of the fields is J gene, clone size, V gene, D gene, CDR3 protein, CDR3 DNA. D genes are given only for firm matches. A row's size may be missing; if present it is once, few, many or a size class.

j_gene: TRBJ2-1; abundance: NA; v_gene: TRBV6-5; d_gene: NA; CDR3aa: CASRDRDEQFF; CDR3nt: TGTGCCAGCAGGGACCGCGATGAGCAGTTCTTC
j_gene: TRBJ1-1; abundance: NA; v_gene: TRBV7-2; d_gene: NA; CDR3aa: CASSLASGSLILFF; CDR3nt: TGTGCCAGCAGCTTAGCGAGCGGGAGCCTGATCCTATTCTTT
j_gene: TRBJ2-5; abundance: once; v_gene: TRBV30; d_gene: TRBD2; CDR3aa: CAWSWGGQETQYF; CDR3nt: TGTGCCTGGAGTTGGGGGGGGCAAGAGACCCAGTACTTC
j_gene: TRBJ2-5; abundance: NA; v_gene: TRBV7-2; d_gene: NA; CDR3aa: CASSLATGFQETQYF; CDR3nt: TGTGCCAGCAGCTTAGCTACAGGGTTCCAAGAGACCCAGTACTTC
j_gene: TRBJ1-5; abundance: NA; v_gene: TRBV12-5; d_gene: TRBD1; CDR3aa: CASGLVIGGTGNQPQHF; CDR3nt: TGTGCTAGTGGTTTGGTAATAGGGGGCACTGGCAATCAGCCCCAGCATTTT
j_gene: TRBJ2-5; abundance: NA; v_gene: TRBV11-2; d_gene: NA; CDR3aa: CASSSPSGVFQETQYF; CDR3nt: TGTGCCAGCAGCTCCCCCTCCGGTGTCTTCCAAGAGACCCAGTACTTC
j_gene: TRBJ2-1; abundance: NA; v_gene: TRBV2; d_gene: TRBD2; CDR3aa: CASVDSGPEYNEQFF; CDR3nt: TGTGCCAGCGTTGATAGCGGGCCTGAATACAATGAGCAGTTCTTC
j_gene: TRBJ1-5; abundance: NA; v_gene: TRBV2; d_gene: NA; CDR3aa: CASSAQSPTLNQPQHF; CDR3nt: TGTGCCAGCAGTGCACAATCACCTACACTCAATCAGCCCCAGCATTTT
j_gene: TRBJ1-2; abundance: NA; v_gene: TRBV18; d_gene: NA; CDR3aa: CASSPGALGGYTF; CDR3nt: TGTGCCAGCTCACCGGGGGCTCTCGGTGGCTACACCTTC
j_gene: TRBJ1-6; abundance: NA; v_gene: TRBV2; d_gene: TRBD1; CDR3aa: CASSGGTGYSPLHF; CDR3nt: TGTGCCAGCAGTGGGGGGACAGGGTACTCACCCCTCCACTTT
j_gene: TRBJ2-7; abundance: NA; v_gene: TRBV6-1; d_gene: TRBD1; CDR3aa: CASTWTGYEQYF; CDR3nt: TGTGCCAGCACGTGGACAGGGTACGAGCAGTACTTC
j_gene: TRBJ1-1; abundance: NA; v_gene: TRBV7-2; d_gene: NA; CDR3aa: CASSRGDTEAFF; CDR3nt: TGTGCCAGCAGCCGAGGGGACACTGAAGCTTTCTTT
j_gene: TRBJ1-2; abundance: NA; v_gene: TRBV28; d_gene: NA; CDR3aa: CASSLSGDGYTF; CDR3nt: TGTGCCAGCAGTTTATCAGGGGATGGCTACACCTTC
j_gene: TRBJ2-1; abundance: NA; v_gene: TRBV28; d_gene: NA; CDR3aa: CASSSDGTYNEQFF; CDR3nt: TGTGCCAGCAGTTCGGACGGCACCTACAATGAGCAGTTCTTC
j_gene: TRBJ1-2; abundance: NA; v_gene: TRBV4-3; d_gene: NA; CDR3aa: CASSQVRESYGYTF; CDR3nt: TGCGCCAGCAGCCAAGTAAGAGAGAGCTATGGCTACACCTTC
j_gene: TRBJ2-1; abundance: NA; v_gene: TRBV18; d_gene: TRBD2; CDR3aa: CASSPETSGIGEQFF; CDR3nt: TGTGCCAGCTCACCAGAGACTAGCGGGATTGGTGAGCAGTTCTTC
j_gene: TRBJ2-7; abundance: NA; v_gene: TRBV7-8; d_gene: NA; CDR3aa: CASSFLRHGVYEQYF; CDR3nt: TGTGCCAGCAGCTTCCTTAGGCACGGGGTATACGAGCAGTACTTC